One sample yielded the 5 T cell receptor beta chains listed below, sequenced in a study of Ad26.COV2.S vaccination and SARS-CoV-2 variants. The treatment here: about 20 received Ad26.COV2.S at low or high dose, single or two shots; about five received placebo; per-sample allocation not given. Sampling was performed 63 days after the first vaccine or placebo injection. Libraries were prepared by immunoSEQ multiplex PCR; TCRdb keeps only in-frame clonotypes and omits some of them. The data show about 680,000 clones, with around 89% seen just once and over 1.3% held by the top ten. The input for sequencing was peripheral blood, taken in a trial of Ad26.COV2.S vaccine versus placebo. The receptor set was obtained from a person between 18 and 65 years old who received the Ad26.COV2.S COVID-19 vaccine or a placebo.

V and J are TRBV6-5 and TRBJ2-7; D is tentatively TRBD1 or TRBD2 (6 bases each). Germline-derived CDR1 and CDR2 are MNHEY and SVGAGI. CDR3 length equals 13 residues. Trimming pared 4 bases from V and 6 bases from J, leaving 13 bases between. The CDR3 DNA sequence: TGTGCCAGCAGTTCAGGGGTCGGGGGCGAGCAGTACTTC. This translates into CASSSGVGGEQYF.

The chain's CDR3 is CASSTSSWTQYF. CDR3 nucleotides: TGTGCCAGCAGTACAAGCTCGTGGACCCAGTACTTC. The chain joins TRBV7-8 to TRBJ2-5, with unresolved D. Germline assignment: CDR1 SGHVS and CDR2 FQNEAQ. Deletions cut 6 bases from V and 7 bases from J, with 12 bases between. CDR3 length: 12 amino acids.

The gene calls are TRBV3-1 (or the pseudogene TRBV3-2) and TRBJ1-4; the D is unclear. The germline CDR1 and CDR2 sequences are LGHDT and YNNKEL (reference sequence). The V gene lost 1 base and the J gene lost 4 bases, with 4 bases spanning the gap. CDR3 length: 13 residues. The CDR3 spells CASSQAGNEKLFF. In nucleotides, the CDR3 is TGTGCCAGCAGCCAAGCGGGTAATGAAAAACTGTTTTTT.

This sequence joins TRBV21-1 and TRBJ1-3; the table's TRBD1 call for D was not verified on the DNA. TRBV21-1 is described as a pseudogene. The CDR3 is 16 residues long. The CDR3 loop is CASSTPGQGSGNTIYF. DNA of the CDR3: TGTGCCAGCAGCACCCCAGGACAGGGCTCTGGAAACACCATATATTTT.

The chain recombines TRBV7-2 with TRBJ2-4, with 9 bases lining up with TRBD1. The CDR3 sequence is 13 residues long. Trimming removed 7 bases from V and 11 bases from J; junction bases left unmatched: 9. Germline-derived CDR1 and CDR2 are SGHTA and FQGNSA. In nucleotides, the CDR3 is TGTGCCAGCACTCCGGGACAGGGTCTCCTTCAGTACTTC. Translating gives CASTPGQGLLQYF.